Listed here are 21 T cell receptor beta chains from one sample, sequenced in a study of blood T cell repertoires in COVID-19. Generated by immunoSEQ multiplex PCR, the TCRdb table keeps only in-frame clones and is missing some. The repertoire holds about 200,000 clones, with more than 85% as singletons. Sequenced input: peripheral blood. The receptors derive from a woman in her forties or fifties with COVID-19, enrolled during active disease.

The V gene is TRBV6-6, the J gene TRBJ1-2; 9 bases are a match to TRBD1. Germline lookup yields CDR1 MNHNY and CDR2 SVGAGI (reference sequence). The CDR3 spans 17 residues. Trimming at V came to 5 bases and at J to 2 bases, leaving 12 bases not matched to a gene. For the CDR3, the DNA is TGTGCCAGCAGTCCCGCCCCTGGGACAGGGTCGAACTATGGCTACACCTTC. Residues: CASSPAPGTGSNYGYTF.

The chain is built from TRBV21-1 and TRBJ1-3; TRBD1 was called by the table and not checked on the DNA. TRBV21-1 is recorded as a pseudogene. The length of the CDR3 is 16 residues. CDR3 DNA: TGTGCCAGCAGCAAAGGGAGGGGACAGGGAGGAAACACCATATATTTT. It is translated as CASSKGRGQGGNTIYF.

The chain couples TRBV30 to TRBJ2-1; D remains unclear. This CDR3 region has 14 residues. CDR1 and CDR2 from the germline V gene are GTSNPN and SVGIG (reference sequence). The V and J ends lost 2 bases and 7 bases respectively, with 15 bases between them. The CDR3 bases are TGTGCCTGGAGTCGAGGCCCCGTTCGGAATGAGCAGTTCTTC. Translated: CAWSRGPVRNEQFF.

This sequence joins TRBV28 and TRBJ1-2; D perhaps matches TRBD1 (6 bases). CDR3 length: 13 residues. V lost 4 bases, J lost 4 bases, and 10 bases lay in between. The germline V gene encodes CDR1 MDHEN and CDR2 SYDVKM. CDR3 DNA: TGTGCCAGCAGTTCCGGACAGCTCTATGGCTACACCTTC. Protein sequence: CASSSGQLYGYTF.

The chain couples TRBV28 to TRBJ2-7; 7 bases align to TRBD2. The CDR3 runs 13 residues. V gave up 3 bases and J gave up 7 bases; unmatched junction bases: 6. Germline V gives CDR1 MDHEN, CDR2 SYDVKM. The CDR3 loop is CASSLKRGGEQYF. The CDR3 DNA sequence: TGTGCCAGCAGTTTGAAGCGGGGAGGTGAGCAGTACTTC.

The V call is TRBV30, the J call TRBJ1-5; D uncertain. The CDR3 covers 13 residues. Germline-derived CDR1 and CDR2 are GTSNPN and SVGIG (reference sequence). V lost 0 bases, J lost 1 base, and 4 bases lay in between. The CDR3 sequence is CAWSVQSNQPQHF. CDR3 nucleotides: TGTGCCTGGAGTGTACAGAGCAATCAGCCCCAGCATTTT.

The rearrangement links TRBV7-2 to TRBJ1-3; the match to TRBD1 covers 8 bases. The CDR3 runs 15 residues. Germline CDR1 is SGHTA and CDR2 is FQGNSA. Trimming cost V 5 bases and J 3 bases; bases outside gene matches: 6. DNA of the CDR3: TGTGCCAGCAGCCCCCGACAGGGGATTGGAAACACCATATATTTT. It is translated as CASSPRQGIGNTIYF. Using reference TRBV7-2 and TRBJ1-3 for the parts outside the CDR3, the full variable domain is GAGVSQSPSNKVTEKGKDVELRCDPISGHTALYWYRQSLGQGLEFLIYFQGNSAPDKSGLPSDRFSAERTGGSVSTLTIQRTQQEDSAVYLCASSPRQGIGNTIYFGEGSWLTVV.

The chain couples TRBV11-1 to TRBJ1-3; tentatively, D is TRBD1 (5 bases). Trimming removed 5 bases from V and 3 bases from J, with 14 bases in between. Looked up from germline, CDR1 is SGHAT and CDR2 is FQDESV (reference sequence). The CDR3 spans 15 residues. This chain's CDR3 is CASSPAGERGNTIYF. The CDR3 nucleotides are TGTGCCAGCAGCCCCGCGGGGGAACGTGGAAACACCATATATTTT.

The rearrangement joins TRBV5-8 to TRBJ2-1; 7 nucleotides agree with TRBD2. The V gene end was trimmed by 3 bases and the J gene end by 4 bases; junction bases not matched to a gene: 13. The V gene's germline CDR1 is SGHTS and CDR2 YDEGEE. CDR3 length equals 17 residues. The CDR3 is CASSWVLTSEPYNEQFF. For the CDR3, the DNA is TGTGCCAGCAGCTGGGTCCTTACTAGCGAGCCTTACAATGAGCAGTTCTTC. Together with reference TRBV5-8 and TRBJ2-1, the CDR3 gives the full variable domain: EAGVTQSPTHLIKTRGQQATLRCSPISGHTSVYWYQQALGLGLQFLLWYDEGEERNRGNFPPRFSGRQFPNYSSELNVNALELEDSALYLCASSWVLTSEPYNEQFFGPGTRLTVL.

V and J are TRBV21-1 and TRBJ1-2; the D segment call TRBD1 is taken from the table without a DNA check. TRBV21-1 is annotated as a pseudogene. The CDR3 loop spans 16 amino acids. CDR3 bases: TGTGCCAGCAGCTCCCTTGGGGGACAGGTTAACTATGGCTACACCTTC. Protein product: CASSSLGGQVNYGYTF.

This clone has just one count. The chain carries TRBV6-5 and TRBJ2-3, with 12 positions matching TRBD2. The germline V gene encodes CDR1 MNHEY and CDR2 SVGAGI. The V gene end was trimmed by 6 bases and the J gene end by 5 bases; junction bases not matched to a gene: 6. CDR3 length: 15 amino acids. CDR3 bases: TGTGCCAGCAGCCTAGCGGGGGGGCTCGGAGATACGCAGTATTTT. Protein: CASSLAGGLGDTQYF.

This chain links TRBV14 with TRBJ2-5; D perhaps matches TRBD1 (6 bases). This CDR3 has 16 residues. V was cut by 1 base and J by 4 bases, with 16 bases left in between. CDR1 is SGHDN, CDR2 FVKESK, per germline. In DNA, the CDR3 is TGTGCCAGCAGCCAAGTGGGCGAGGGGGTTAGAGAGACCCAGTACTTC. Translated, it gives CASSQVGEGVRETQYF.

In this sample, this clone turned up once. The chain joins TRBV6-1 to TRBJ1-1; no clear D gene. Germline CDR1 is MNHNS and CDR2 is SASEGT. V lost 1 base to trimming and J lost 0 bases, with 3 bases between them. The CDR3 has 13 amino acids. CDR3 residues: CASSEDMNTEAFF. In DNA form, the CDR3 reads TGTGCCAGCAGTGAAGACATGAACACTGAAGCTTTCTTT.

The V gene is TRBV18, the J gene TRBJ1-2; D remains unclear. The CDR3 extends over 15 amino acids. V lost 6 bases and J 7 bases, leaving 21 bases between the germline ends. Germline V gives CDR1 KGHSH, CDR2 LQKENI. CDR3 protein: CASSPGEMGVGGYTF. The DNA for the CDR3 is TGTGCCAGCTCCCCTGGGGAGATGGGCGTAGGTGGCTACACCTTC.

This clone was counted a single time. The gene calls are TRBV19 and TRBJ2-1; D is perhaps TRBD2 (5 bases). The V and J ends lost 5 bases and 2 bases respectively, with 13 bases between them. Germline loops: CDR1 LNHDA, CDR2 SQIVND (reference sequence). The CDR3 sequence is 15 residues long. CDR3 protein: CASSYRTSPYNEQFF. The CDR3 DNA is TGTGCCAGTAGTTACCGGACTTCCCCCTACAATGAGCAGTTCTTC.

This clone turned up a few times. The chain has TRBV5-1 and TRBJ2-2; tentatively, D is TRBD1 (5 bases). This CDR3 has 16 amino acids. V lost 0 bases and J 2 bases, leaving 11 bases between the germline ends. The germline CDR1 and CDR2 sequences are SGHRS and YFSETQ. CDR3: CASSLGWGGNTGELFF. The CDR3 bases are TGCGCCAGCAGCTTGGGATGGGGCGGAAACACCGGGGAGCTGTTTTTT.

This clone was detected only once. The DNA of the CDR3 is TGTGCCAGCAGGCGAGGACAGGCGGGCTCCTACGAGCAGTACTTC. Translation: CASRRGQAGSYEQYF. V gene TRBV28 combines with J gene TRBJ2-7; 7 bases fit TRBD1. The CDR3 extends over 15 amino acids. Germline CDR1 MDHEN, CDR2 SYDVKM. Trimming at V came to 6 bases and at J to 0 bases, leaving 8 bases not matched to a gene.

The rearrangement joins TRBV19 to TRBJ1-1; TRBD1 matches at 7 bases. Germline loops: CDR1 LNHDA, CDR2 SQIVND (reference sequence). Trimming cost V 5 bases and J 6 bases; bases outside gene matches: 30. The CDR3 runs to 21 residues. CDR3 nucleotides: TGTGCCAGTAGTTTATATGGATCTTTTGGGACAGTTGGGGGCGAAAGGCCTGAAGCTTTCTTT. Its translation: CASSLYGSFGTVGGERPEAFF. Combining the CDR3 with reference TRBV19 and TRBJ1-1 gives the whole variable domain DGGITQSPKYLFRKEGQNVTLSCEQNLNHDAMYWYRQDPGQGLRLIYYSQIVNDFQKGDIAEGYSVSREKKESFPLTVTSAQKNPTAFYLCASSLYGSFGTVGGERPEAFFGQGTRLTVV.

The CDR3 bases are TGTGCCAGCAGCCCCCGGGACAGGGTGGGGACAGCTTACAATGAGCAGTTCTTC. Protein product: CASSPRDRVGTAYNEQFF. The V and J genes are TRBV11-2 and TRBJ2-1; TRBD1 matches 9 bases. The CDR3 consists of 18 residues. CDR1 and CDR2 (germline): SGHAT, FQNNGV. J lost 4 bases, V lost 5 bases, and 15 bases had no gene match.

This rearrangement joins TRBV4-3 to TRBJ1-1; 8 nucleotides align to TRBD1. The junction had 4 bases not matched to a gene; V was cut back by 1 base and J by 3 bases. Germline CDR1 is LGHNA and CDR2 is YSLEER. This CDR3 has 15 residues. CDR3 bases: TGCGCCAGCAGCCAAGGGACAGGGCGGTACACTGAAGCTTTCTTT. It yields the protein CASSQGTGRYTEAFF.

This clone was seen a single time. The genes are TRBV29-1 and TRBJ2-3; D ambiguous. CDR1 is SQVTM and CDR2 is ANQGSEA in the germline V gene. Trimming pared 3 bases from V and 1 base from J, leaving 5 bases between. The CDR3 loop spans 12 amino acids. CDR3 nucleotide sequence: TGCAGCGTTGATAGTGGCACAGATACGCAGTATTTT. Its translation is CSVDSGTDTQYF.